The 15 T cell receptor beta chains listed next were all sequenced from one sample in a study of identifying expanded T cells in peripheral blood. The repertoire was sequenced with immunoSEQ multiplex PCR; TCRdb's copy has only in-frame clones and lacks some. The sample carries around 100,000 clones, around 89% recorded once. Sequenced sample: blood. The receptors originated from a person between 18 and 75 years old in good health.

The chain joins TRBV18 to TRBJ2-2, with D possibly TRBD2 on 5 matching bases. Germline values: CDR1 KGHSH, CDR2 LQKENI. Trimming removed 6 bases at V and 7 bases at J, with 12 bases between. The length of the CDR3 is 13 residues. Here the CDR3 reads CASSPEEVGELFF. CDR3 coding DNA: TGTGCCAGCTCCCCAGAGGAGGTCGGGGAGCTGTTTTTT.

This rearrangement joins TRBV2 to TRBJ1-2, with TRBD1 identical over 7 bases. CDR3 length: 14 residues. Germline V gives CDR1 SNHLY, CDR2 FYNNEI. The junction had 8 bases not matched to a gene; V was cut back by 7 bases and J by 3 bases. CDR3 sequence reads: CASNTGALDYGYTF. The CDR3, as DNA: TGTGCCAGCAACACAGGGGCTCTCGACTATGGCTACACCTTC.

The rearrangement joins TRBV18 to TRBJ1-2; D uncertain. CDR3 length: 15 residues. Germline CDR1 reads KGHSH; CDR2 reads LQKENI. V shed 6 bases and J shed 0 bases, with 14 bases lying between them. For the CDR3, the DNA is TGTGCCAGCTCCCCCGGACGGACCCCTAACTATGGCTACACCTTC. It translates to CASSPGRTPNYGYTF.

The rearrangement links TRBV6-1 to TRBJ1-1, with D perhaps matching TRBD1 (5 bases). The CDR3 extends over 16 amino acids. The V end was cut by 2 bases, the J end by 0 bases, with 13 bases between. Germline assignment: CDR1 MNHNS and CDR2 SASEGT. The CDR3 is CASSELGQVMNTEAFF. The CDR3 DNA follows: TGTGCCAGCAGTGAATTAGGACAAGTCATGAACACTGAAGCTTTCTTT.

V and J are TRBV6-1 and TRBJ2-7; D perhaps matches TRBD1 (6 bases). Trimming pared 3 bases from V and 2 bases from J, leaving 17 bases between. Germline loops: CDR1 MNHNS, CDR2 SASEGT. This CDR3 is 16 amino acids long. The CDR3 spells CASSDVGRGSAYEQYF. For the CDR3, the DNA is TGTGCCAGCAGTGATGTGGGCAGGGGTAGCGCCTACGAGCAGTACTTC.

The V and J genes are TRBV9 and TRBJ1-3; 8 nucleotides line up with TRBD1. Germline V gene data show CDR1 as SGDLS and CDR2 as YYNGEE. There are 15 residues in the CDR3. Trimming took 3 bases from V and 4 from J; bases not matched to a gene: 6. The CDR3, as DNA: TGTGCCAGCAGCGGGACAGGGTTGTCGGGAAACACCATATATTTT. This codes for CASSGTGLSGNTIYF.

This chain's CDR3 is CASSPPFSGDAYGYTF. CDR3 in DNA: TGTGCCAGCTCACCACCGTTCTCGGGAGACGCCTATGGCTACACCTTC. The chain combines TRBV18 with TRBJ1-2, with no clear D. Trimming removed 0 bases from V and 4 bases from J, with 15 bases in between. CDR3 length: 16 residues. Per germline, CDR1 KGHSH and CDR2 LQKENI.

This chain connects TRBV10-3 to TRBJ1-1; D is undetermined. Germline V gives CDR1 ENHRY, CDR2 SYGVKD. There are 11 residues in the CDR3. The V and J ends lost 6 bases and 1 base respectively, with 3 bases between them. CDR3 in amino acids: CAIRENTEAFF. The CDR3 bases are TGTGCCATCAGGGAGAACACTGAAGCTTTCTTT.

The chain links TRBV6-1 to TRBJ1-2, with D tentatively TRBD1 (5 bases). Trimming stripped 6 bases from V and 4 bases from J, with 15 bases between. CDR3 length: 14 amino acids. Germline lookup yields CDR1 MNHNS and CDR2 SASEGT. The CDR3: CASSVEGTSYGYTF. DNA for the CDR3: TGTGCCAGCAGCGTGGAAGGGACCTCCTATGGCTACACCTTC.

Turning to this clone: Other DNA sequences of this sample code for an identical CDR3. The genes are TRBV6-6 and TRBJ2-5; D unresolved. V gave up 2 bases and J gave up 4 bases, with 2 bases separating them. CDR3 length: 11 amino acids. Germline assignment: CDR1 MNHNY and CDR2 SVGAGI (reference sequence). CDR3: CASSYLETQYF. DNA for the CDR3: TGTGCCAGCAGTTACCTAGAGACCCAGTACTTC.

The chain joins TRBV5-8 to TRBJ2-5; the match to TRBD2 covers 11 bases. Germline lookup yields CDR1 SGHTS and CDR2 YDEGEE. The length of the CDR3 is 16 residues. V trimming: 0 bases; J trimming: 2 bases; junction bases outside the gene matches: 3. The CDR3, as DNA: TGTGCCAGCAGCTTGGCCCGACTAGCGGGACAAGAGACCCAGTACTTC. It translates to CASSLARLAGQETQYF. Drawing the rest from reference TRBV5-8 and TRBJ2-5, the complete variable domain is EAGVTQSPTHLIKTRGQQATLRCSPISGHTSVYWYQQALGLGLQFLLWYDEGEERNRGNFPPRFSGRQFPNYSSELNVNALELEDSALYLCASSLARLAGQETQYFGPGTRLLVL.

This clone was seen more than once but under ten times. The J gene is TRBJ2-1, the V gene TRBV19; 8 bases line up with TRBD1. The CDR3 contains 15 residues. Unmatched junction bases numbered 8, after V lost 5 bases and J lost 5 bases. The germline gives CDR1 LNHDA, CDR2 SQIVND (reference sequence). The CDR3 is CASSVGQGLNNEQFF. CDR3 bases: TGTGCCAGTAGTGTCGGACAGGGCTTAAACAATGAGCAGTTCTTC.

V is TRBV4-1 and J is TRBJ2-3; tentative D call: TRBD1 (5 bases). Germline V gives CDR1 MGHRA, CDR2 YSYEKL. CDR3 length: 12 residues. The V gene lost 4 bases and the J gene lost 4 bases, with 6 bases spanning the gap. This chain's CDR3 is CASSLQADTQYF. DNA of the CDR3: TGCGCCAGCAGCCTACAGGCAGATACGCAGTATTTT.

V gene TRBV2 combines with J gene TRBJ2-7; D remains ambiguous. The germline V and J ends were trimmed by 6 bases and 1 base, with 4 bases remaining between them. This CDR3 contains 11 residues. CDR1 is SNHLY, CDR2 FYNNEI, per germline. CDR3 in amino acids: CASRQSYEQYF. Written as DNA, the CDR3 is TGTGCCAGCAGACAGTCCTACGAGCAGTACTTC.

The chain couples TRBV9 to TRBJ2-7; a possible D gene is TRBD1 (5 bases). Germline CDR1 reads SGDLS; CDR2 reads YYNGEE. Trimming cost V 0 bases and J 7 bases, with 14 bases left between them. The CDR3 length is 14 residues. The DNA for the CDR3 is TGTGCCAGCAGCGTAGGACCAGGGTCTTGGGAGCAGTACTTC. This gives the protein CASSVGPGSWEQYF.